These 11 T cell receptor beta chains share one sample of origin, sequenced in a study of shared clonotypes between healthy human individuals. Cells designated naive CD8 were CD45RO-negative and were positively selected for CCR7, with terminally differentiated effector memory CD45RA+ cells excluded. Produced via immunoSEQ multiplex PCR; TCRdb's table is partial and in-frame only. The data contain some 2 million clones, roughly 94% of them singletons. Sequencing input: naive CD8+ T cells sorted from blood. These TCRs come from a man between 18 and 35 years old in good health.

J is TRBJ2-3 and V is TRBV25-1; 7 bases agree with TRBD2. Trimming removed 2 bases from V and 6 bases from J; junction bases left unmatched: 8. Germline CDR1 is MGHDK and CDR2 is SYGVNS. There are 15 residues in the CDR3. CDR3 bases: TGTGCCAGCAGTGAAGAGCGGGACGCCCTGGATACGCAGTATTTT. As protein: CASSEERDALDTQYF.

The V and J genes are TRBV25-1 and TRBJ2-7; maybe TRBD1 (6 bases). V was trimmed by 0 bases and J by 3 bases, leaving 12 bases between them. The length of the CDR3 is 15 residues. The germline V gene has CDR1 MGHDK and CDR2 SYGVNS. The CDR3 DNA follows: TGTGCCAGCAGTGAATATTTACAGGGAAGCTACGAGCAGTACTTC. Encoded protein: CASSEYLQGSYEQYF.

V is TRBV6-5 and J is TRBJ2-5; 7 bases fit TRBD1. This CDR3 spans 13 amino acids. With 0 bases clipped from V and 14 bases from J, the junction kept 9 bases outside the gene matches. CDR1 and CDR2 from the germline V gene are MNHEY and SVGAGI. CDR3 amino acids: CASSYSDRDSPYF. The CDR3 nucleotides read TGTGCCAGCAGTTACTCTGACCGGGACAGCCCCTACTTC.

This chain uses TRBV10-1 with TRBJ2-7; a weak D match, TRBD1 (6 bases). CDR1 and CDR2 (germline): WNHNN, SYGVQD (reference sequence). This CDR3 comprises 14 residues. Trimming took 3 bases from V and 5 from J, leaving 14 bases between them. The CDR3 nucleotides read TGCGCCAGCAGTGATGGACCCCCAGGGGACGAGCAGTACTTC. Amino acid sequence: CASSDGPPGDEQYF.

The chain recombines TRBV29-1 with TRBJ2-7; possibly TRBD1 for D (6 bases). Trimming pared 3 bases from V and 2 bases from J, leaving 11 bases between. CDR1 is SQVTM and CDR2 is ANQGSEA in the germline V gene. The CDR3 has 13 residues. Here the CDR3 reads CSVEGHKAYEQYF. CDR3 DNA sequence: TGCAGCGTTGAGGGACACAAAGCCTACGAGCAGTACTTC.

V usage is TRBV28 and J usage is TRBJ2-7; no definite D call. From germline, CDR1 is MDHEN and CDR2 SYDVKM. This CDR3 spans 16 amino acids. Between the trimmed V and J ends, which lost 3 bases and 0 bases, there was a span of 15 bases. CDR3 loop: CASSFGRGVSSYEQYF. The DNA of the CDR3 is TGTGCCAGCAGTTTCGGCCGCGGAGTCTCCTCCTACGAGCAGTACTTC.

The rearrangement uses TRBV28 and TRBJ1-5; the D is unclear. Trimming left V 5 bases short and J 5 bases short, with 19 bases between. The germline V gene has CDR1 MDHEN and CDR2 SYDVKM. The length of the CDR3 is 16 residues. CDR3 sequence reads: CASSPFPEGVDQPQHF. CDR3 DNA: TGTGCCAGCAGTCCTTTCCCAGAGGGAGTTGATCAGCCCCAGCATTTT. The full variable domain, with the rest looked up from reference TRBV28 and TRBJ1-5, is DVKVTQSSRYLVKRTGEKVFLECVQDMDHENMFWYRQDPGLGLRLIYFSYDVKMKEKGDIPEGYSVSREKKERFSLILESASTNQTSMYLCASSPFPEGVDQPQHFGDGTRLSIL.

This chain links TRBV5-6 with TRBJ2-5; D tentatively fits TRBD1 or TRBD2 (5 bases each). This CDR3 is built from 17 residues. Germline V gene data show CDR1 as SGHDT and CDR2 as YYEEEE. V lost 0 bases, J lost 1 base, and 16 bases lay in between. CDR3 DNA: TGTGCCAGCAGCTTGGATGTCGGGGCGTTGGCCCAAGAGACCCAGTACTTC. It codes for CASSLDVGALAQETQYF.

This sequence joins TRBV4-1 and TRBJ2-1; D possibly corresponds to TRBD2 (5 bases). CDR3 length equals 18 residues. Trimming removed 1 base at V and 5 bases at J, with 21 bases between. Germline CDR1 and CDR2: MGHRA and YSYEKL. CDR3 nucleotides: TGCGCCAGCAGCCAAGGGAGTAGTATTAGCGCGAGTAACAATGAGCAGTTCTTC. Translated, it gives CASSQGSSISASNNEQFF.

The chain has TRBV7-6 and TRBJ2-3; no reliable D call. Germline V gene sequence: CDR1 SGHVS, CDR2 FNYEAQ. V was pared by 0 bases and J by 2 bases, with 12 bases between. CDR3 size: 16 residues. The CDR3, as DNA: TGTGCCAGCAGCTTAGCCTGGGGTCGCTCCACAGATACGCAGTATTTT. It yields the protein CASSLAWGRSTDTQYF.

The chain recombines TRBV28 with TRBJ2-2; D might be TRBD1 (6 bases). The germline V gene has CDR1 MDHEN and CDR2 SYDVKM. Trimming stripped 6 bases from V and 1 base from J, with 24 bases between. The length of the CDR3 is 19 residues. The CDR3 loop reads CASSNGYRVSNQNTGELFF. For the CDR3, the DNA is TGTGCCAGCAGCAACGGGTACAGGGTGTCGAACCAGAACACCGGGGAGCTGTTTTTT. Using reference TRBV28 and TRBJ2-2 for the parts outside the CDR3, the full variable domain is DVKVTQSSRYLVKRTGEKVFLECVQDMDHENMFWYRQDPGLGLRLIYFSYDVKMKEKGDIPEGYSVSREKKERFSLILESASTNQTSMYLCASSNGYRVSNQNTGELFFGEGSRLTVL.